The 20 T cell receptor beta chains listed next were all sequenced from one sample in a study of T cells after yellow fever vaccination. From the 5' RACE reads, TCRdb called clonotypes with MiXCR, one entry per CDR3 protein. Here the sample spans some 670,000 distinct CDR3 sequences, around an eighth being singletons. The sample here was PBMCs, taken on the day of the yellow fever booster vaccination. The source of these receptors is a man younger than 45 who received the YFV17D yellow fever vaccine.

This chain connects TRBV7-2 to TRBJ1-3; 8 nucleotides align to TRBD1. In germline, CDR1 is SGHTA, CDR2 FQGNSA. The CDR3 has 16 residues. J lost 2 bases, V lost 2 bases, and 5 bases had no gene match. CDR3 residues: CASSLRQGLTGNTIYF. Written as DNA, the CDR3 is TGTGCCAGCAGCTTACGACAGGGGTTGACTGGAAACACCATATATTTT.

This clonotype showed up many times. This rearrangement joins TRBV11-2 to TRBJ1-6; D ambiguous. CDR1 is SGHAT, CDR2 FQNNGV, per germline. The CDR3 is made up of 12 amino acids. The germline V and J ends were trimmed by 1 base and 14 bases, with 9 bases remaining between them. DNA for the CDR3: TGTGCCAGCAGCTTAGTTTTGTCGGCCCTCCACTTT. This encodes CASSLVLSALHF.

This clonotype was detected a few times. The J gene is TRBJ2-1, the V gene TRBV12-3 or TRBV12-4, with 8 bases identical to TRBD2. V lost 6 bases and J lost 4; bases outside the gene matches: 5. The CDR3 length is 14 residues. CDR3 in amino acids: CASRVAGYYNEQFF. DNA for the CDR3: TGTGCCAGCAGGGTAGCGGGATATTACAATGAGCAGTTCTTC.

This clonotype has more than one count but fewer than ten. The J gene is TRBJ2-1, the V gene TRBV12-3 or TRBV12-4; 8 bases line up with TRBD2. The CDR3 sequence is 15 residues long. V lost 6 bases and J lost 8; bases outside the gene matches: 12. The CDR3 here is CASSKPGLGLYEQFF. The CDR3 DNA follows: TGTGCCAGCAGCAAGCCGGGACTAGGCCTCTATGAGCAGTTCTTC.

This clonotype has a handful of counts. The chain employs TRBV10-3 and TRBJ1-2, with a tentative D call TRBD1 (6 bases). The ends were cut back, 2 bases at V and 8 bases at J, with 12 bases in the middle. CDR1 ENHRY and CDR2 SYGVKD come from the germline V gene. The CDR3 loop spans 13 amino acids. As DNA, the CDR3 is TGTGCCATCAGTGAGGTAACAGGGTCCGGCTACACCTTC. As protein: CAISEVTGSGYTF.

CDR3 coding DNA: TGCAGTGCTAGGGGGGCGATTAGCAATCAGCCCCAGCATTTT. It is translated as CSARGAISNQPQHF. The chain employs TRBV20-1 and TRBJ1-5; a possible D gene is TRBD1 (6 bases). Trimming stripped 3 bases from V and 0 bases from J, with 9 bases between. The CDR3 is 14 amino acids. Per the germline V gene, CDR1 is DFQATT and CDR2 is SNEGSKA (reference sequence).

The gene calls are TRBV9 and TRBJ2-4, with D perhaps matching TRBD1 or TRBD2 (6 bases each). V lost 0 bases and J 3 bases, leaving 10 bases between the germline ends. Germline CDR1 reads SGDLS; CDR2 reads YYNGEE. This CDR3 contains 15 residues. The CDR3 here is CASSVAGAVKNIQYF. DNA of the CDR3: TGTGCCAGCAGCGTAGCGGGGGCCGTCAAAAACATTCAGTACTTC.

The chain is built from TRBV27 and TRBJ2-7; possibly TRBD1 or TRBD2 for D (5 bases each). With 6 bases removed from V and 2 bases from J, the gap between germline ends came to 14 bases. There are 14 residues in the CDR3. Germline V CDR1 and CDR2: MNHEY, SMNVEV (reference sequence). CDR3 in amino acids: CASRNRDAAYEQYF. In DNA form, the CDR3 reads TGTGCCAGCAGGAACCGGGACGCCGCCTACGAGCAGTACTTC.

Many counts were recorded for this clonotype. This rearrangement joins TRBV12-3 or TRBV12-4 to TRBJ1-2; 9 nucleotides agree with TRBD1. CDR3 length: 15 residues. Losses at the gene ends were 5 bases for V and 4 bases for J; bases not matched to a gene: 8. CDR3 amino acids: CASSPPGQGAYGYTF. The CDR3 bases are TGTGCCAGCAGTCCCCCGGGACAGGGTGCCTATGGCTACACCTTC.

Points on this clonotype: Relative to the germline gene, one junction end is altered; a read error may explain this. The chain links TRBV3-1 to TRBJ2-1, with a tentative D call TRBD2 (5 bases). Germline V gives CDR1 LGHDT, CDR2 YNNKEL (reference sequence). CDR3 size: 12 residues. This chain's CDR3 is CASSQEQRRIVF. The DNA of the CDR3 is TGTGCCAGCAGCCAAGAGCAGCGGCGTATAGTCTTC.

In its sample, this clonotype was seen a few times. The J gene is TRBJ2-7, the V gene TRBV2; 7 bases line up with TRBD2. The CDR3 extends over 15 amino acids. V lost 1 base to trimming and J lost 2 bases; unmatched junction nucleotides: 5. The germline CDR1 and CDR2 sequences are SNHLY and FYNNEI. Written as DNA, the CDR3 is TGTGCCAGCAGTGAAGGCGGGAGCCACACCTACGAGCAGTACTTC. This sequence encodes CASSEGGSHTYEQYF.

This clonotype was picked up a small number of times. This chain links TRBV3-1 with TRBJ2-3, with 8 bases fitting TRBD2. With V trimmed by 2 bases and J by 3 bases, 10 bases remained unmatched. Germline V lookup: CDR1 LGHDT, CDR2 YNNKEL (reference sequence). This CDR3 is 17 amino acids long. The CDR3 bases are TGTGCCAGCAGCCAAACCTCGGGAGGGGCGCGGACAGATACGCAGTATTTT. This translates into CASSQTSGGARTDTQYF.

The J gene is TRBJ2-7, the V gene TRBV27, with TRBD2 identical over 13 bases. In germline, CDR1 is MNHEY, CDR2 SMNVEV (reference sequence). J was trimmed by 3 bases and V by 2 bases; bases with no gene match: 10. The CDR3 sequence is 18 residues long. The CDR3 nucleotides read TGTGCCAGCAGTTTACTATCCCGACTAGCGGGAGGAATCTACGAGCAGTACTTC. Translation: CASSLLSRLAGGIYEQYF.

This clonotype was recorded once. The chain joins TRBV6-5 to TRBJ1-4, with D possibly matching TRBD1 (5 bases). CDR1 and CDR2 from the germline V gene are MNHEY and SVGAGI. V lost 2 bases and J lost 8, with 15 bases in between. This CDR3 is built from 15 residues. This CDR3 reads CASSYPISEGEKLFF. The CDR3 DNA sequence: TGTGCCAGCAGTTACCCAATCTCTGAGGGGGAAAAACTGTTTTTT.

The J gene is TRBJ2-3, the V gene TRBV20-1, with TRBD2 matching over 12 bases. The germline V gene has CDR1 DFQATT and CDR2 SNEGSKA (reference sequence). The CDR3 has 16 residues. V trimming: 0 bases; J trimming: 10 bases; junction bases outside the gene matches: 11. Written as DNA, the CDR3 is TGCAGTGCTAGAGAGGGCCGCACTAGCGGGAGGTACCCGCAGTATTTT. Protein: CSAREGRTSGRYPQYF.

This clonotype has a handful of counts. The CDR3 region has the DNA TGTGCCAGCTCACCATCCCGACAGAACTATGGCTACACCTTC. It codes for CASSPSRQNYGYTF. The chain has TRBV18 and TRBJ1-2; D may be TRBD1 (5 bases). V lost 2 bases, J lost 2 bases, and 9 bases lay in between. Germline assignment: CDR1 KGHSH and CDR2 LQKENI. The CDR3 spans 14 residues.

The chain is built from TRBV20-1 and TRBJ1-2; D remains unclear. Trimming pared 3 bases from V and 2 bases from J, leaving 10 bases between. CDR1 is DFQATT and CDR2 is SNEGSKA in the germline V gene (reference sequence). There are 13 residues in the CDR3. This chain's CDR3 is CSASVPENYGYTF. In DNA, the CDR3 is TGCAGTGCTAGTGTTCCGGAGAACTATGGCTACACCTTC.

This clonotype has only a few counts. The CDR3, as DNA: TGTGCCAGCAGCCAAGCATATTATGGCTACACCTTC. Translating it yields CASSQAYYGYTF. The rearrangement joins TRBV4-2 to TRBJ1-2; D gene uncertain. The germline V gene encodes CDR1 LGHNA and CDR2 YNFKEQ. There are 12 residues in the CDR3. V was pared by 1 base and J by 5 bases, with 5 bases between.

There are a few counts of this clonotype. The rearrangement uses TRBV6-6 and TRBJ1-2; D perhaps matches TRBD1 (6 bases). The ends were cut back, 0 bases at V and 7 bases at J, with 9 bases in the middle. The CDR3 totals 13 residues. The germline V gene encodes CDR1 MNHNY and CDR2 SVGAGI (reference sequence). This CDR3 is CASSYSPGAGYTF. CDR3 nucleotide sequence: TGTGCCAGCAGTTACTCGCCAGGGGCTGGCTACACCTTC.

The chain carries TRBV29-1 and TRBJ2-1; 9 bases fit TRBD1. Germline CDR1 reads SQVTM; CDR2 reads ANQGSEA. The CDR3 has 15 amino acids. Trimming took 7 bases from V and 3 from J; bases not matched to a gene: 10. CDR3 sequence (DNA): TGCAGCGCTCCGACCGGGACAGGGATCTACAATGAGCAGTTCTTC. Translating gives CSAPTGTGIYNEQFF.